This T cell receptor (beta chain) emerged from a study of blood T cell repertoires in COVID-19 (TCRdb year 2020). Background for the entire study: The collaborator samples originated in the United States, Italy and Spain and spanned the acute and convalescent phases of COVID-19. The prospective study material was composed of cDNA or gDNA derived from T cells, B-cell-depleted T cells, or PBMCs. The dataset comprised deeply sampled blood TCRbeta repertoires from subjects exposed to, actively infected with, or recovered from COVID-19. A freely available public database, intended as a resource for researchers studying the immune response to SARS-CoV-2, is where the repertoires were released. The samples were drawn from two sources: the first 160 participants of the ongoing ImmuneRACE study, and 1,200 or so subjects contributed by 6 global collaborators. The sample metadata nearly always contained a de-identified subject ID, COVID-19 status, age in years and sex. Where available, HLA class I and class II types were taken from metadata supplied by the sample provider and were not determined by assay-based typing. The paper as a whole reports these results and caveats: The quantity of clinical and demographic metadata differed by source and by participant and was supplied without curation.

TCRbeta CDR3 regions were amplified from genomic DNA using the immunoSEQ Assay, a bias-controlled multiplex PCR. The study's processing was this. The number of nucleated cells in each sample was estimated from the amplification of reference gene primers within the assay. Sequence reads were collapsed and filtered to measure the absolute abundance of every unique TCRbeta CDR3 rearrangement. For each sample, productive Simpson clonality was calculated by taking the square root of Simpson's diversity index across productive rearrangements. The source is immuneACCESS, and TCRdb retained only in-frame sequences with V and J called. Part of the clones is not carried over; for the studies checked, unresolved V genes explain less than half of this, and the remainder is unexplained. That table supplies the V and J calls and clone size; D and trimming were determined from the DNA. This sample holds about 59,000 clones; around 80% were observed only once. Over 3% of the sample belongs to the ten largest clones.

About this clone: It lacks a known antigen. No much larger clone exists at a distance of one base, and base qualities are not known.

Each collaborating institution followed its own protocols to collect whole blood in K2EDTA tubes. For TCRbeta analysis, collaborators shipped samples as frozen whole blood, isolated PBMCs, or DNA extracted from either of those sample types. Reading the germline V gene gives CDR1 LGHNA and CDR2 YNFKEQ. V has 2 bases trimmed and J has 8 bases trimmed; junction bases matching no gene number 6. The CDR3 runs 14 residues from the cysteine to the phenylalanine. CDR3 DNA only is kept here, 42 bases in frame from base 1. The chain employs TRBV4-2 and TRBJ2-1; 7 of the junction bases match TRBD1. Sample: peripheral blood. This receptor was obtained from a man between 60 and 75 years old with acute or convalescent COVID-19. Here is the DNA: TGTGCCAGCAGCCAACTGACAGGGTTCGATGAGCAGTTCTTC. The resulting protein is CASSQLTGFDEQFF.